This T cell receptor beta chain was sequenced in a study of PD-1 blockade in classical Hodgkin lymphoma. The ends lost 3 bases at V and 1 base at J; junction bases unmatched: 2. Germline V gives CDR1 LNHDA, CDR2 SQIVND (reference sequence). This CDR3 is built from 14 residues. Sample time point: cycle 4 day 1 (C4D1), after 5 to 7 weeks of nivolumab. Every one of the patients relapsed after autologous stem cell transplantation (brentuximab vedotin exposure was variable). Clones were sequenced by immunoSEQ multiplex PCR, and TCRdb holds only the in-frame ones, with some missing. The profile covers 26,000 or so clones, with 55% to 85% appearing a single time and about 3.6% taken by the ten largest. In the case of this clone: The antigen remains undetermined.

Study-wide results and caveats: By C4D1, CD4+ diversity increased significantly, especially in complete responders. Newly diagnosed patients reportedly trailed healthy donors in baseline TCR diversity.

This chain connects TRBV19 to TRBJ1-1, with TRBD1 identical over 7 bases. Specimen: peripheral blood mononuclear cells (PBMCs), collected before the fourth cycle of nivolumab. The receptor's source is a human donor with classical Hodgkin lymphoma. DNA for the CDR3: TGTGCCAGTAGTATGGACAGGCCGAACACTGAAGCTTTCTTT. This gives the protein CASSMDRPNTEAFF.